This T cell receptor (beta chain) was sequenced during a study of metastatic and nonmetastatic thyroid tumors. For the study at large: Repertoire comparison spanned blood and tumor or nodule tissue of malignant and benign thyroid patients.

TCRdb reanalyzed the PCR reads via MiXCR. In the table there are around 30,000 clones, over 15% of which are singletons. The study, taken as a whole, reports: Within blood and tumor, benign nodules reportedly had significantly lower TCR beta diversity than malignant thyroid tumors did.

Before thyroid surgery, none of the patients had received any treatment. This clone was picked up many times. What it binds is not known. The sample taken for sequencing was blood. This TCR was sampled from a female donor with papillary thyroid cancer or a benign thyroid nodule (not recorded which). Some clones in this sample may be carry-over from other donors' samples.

CDR3 region: CSALSGTGSTDTQYF. DNA for the CDR3: TGCAGTGCTCTATCCGGGACAGGGAGCACAGATACGCAGTATTTT. The V call is TRBV20-1, the J call TRBJ2-3; TRBD1 agrees at 9 bases. Germline V lookup: CDR1 DFQATT, CDR2 SNEGSKA (reference sequence). V shed 5 bases and J 0 bases; nucleotides not matched to a gene: 6. The CDR3 length is 15 residues.